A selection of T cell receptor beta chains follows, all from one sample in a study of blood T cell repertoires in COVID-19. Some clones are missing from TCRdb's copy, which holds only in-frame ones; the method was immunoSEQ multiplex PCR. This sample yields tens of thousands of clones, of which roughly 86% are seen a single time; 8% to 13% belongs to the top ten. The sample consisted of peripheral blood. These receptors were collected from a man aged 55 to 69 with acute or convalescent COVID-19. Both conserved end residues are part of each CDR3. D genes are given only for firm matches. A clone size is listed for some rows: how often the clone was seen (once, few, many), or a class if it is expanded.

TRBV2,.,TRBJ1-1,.,TGTGCCACGACGGGGGACCTAAGCATGAACACTGAAGCTTTCTTT,CATTGDLSMNTEAFF
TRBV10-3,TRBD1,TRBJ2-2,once,TGTGCCATCAAGACAGGGTTACAGTTGACTGGGGAGCTGTTTTTT,CAIKTGLQLTGELFF
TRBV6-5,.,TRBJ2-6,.,TGTGCCAGCTCTTCTGGGGCCAACGTCCTGACTTTC,CASSSGANVLTF
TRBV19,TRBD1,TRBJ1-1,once,TGTGCCAGTAGTAAGAGACAGGGGGCAAATATGAACACTGAAGCTTTCTTT,CASSKRQGANMNTEAFF
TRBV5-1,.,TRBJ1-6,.,TGCGCCAGCAGTATGGACCAGGGGTATTCACCCCTCCACTTT,CASSMDQGYSPLHF
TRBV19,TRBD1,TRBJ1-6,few,TGTGCCAGCGGACAGGAGTTTTCACCCCTCCACTTT,CASGQEFSPLHF
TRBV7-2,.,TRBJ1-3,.,TGTGCCAGCAGCGCACAGGCCGCCGCGGCTGGAAACACCATATATTTT,CASSAQAAAAGNTIYF
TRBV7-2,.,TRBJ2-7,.,TGTGCCAGCAGCCCTCGGGGTGGGGAGCAGTACTTC,CASSPRGGEQYF
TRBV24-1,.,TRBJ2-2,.,TGTGCCACCAGTGGAAGGGGCCGCACCGGGGAGCTGTTTTTT,CATSGRGRTGELFF
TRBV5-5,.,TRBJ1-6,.,TGTGCCAGCAGCTTGGGGGTCTTCGGGAATTCACCCCTCCACTTT,CASSLGVFGNSPLHF
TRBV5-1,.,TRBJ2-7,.,TGCGCCAGCAGCTTGATAGGGAGGGAGCAGTACTTC,CASSLIGREQYF
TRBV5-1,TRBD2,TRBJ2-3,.,TGCGCCAGCAGCTTGGCCGGGGGGGAGTTAGATACGCAGTATTTT,CASSLAGGELDTQYF
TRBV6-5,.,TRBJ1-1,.,TGTGCCAGCAGGACCGGGACTCCTCTCGGAGCTGAAGCTTTCTTT,CASRTGTPLGAEAFF
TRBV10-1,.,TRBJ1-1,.,TGCGCCAGCACCTTGCCCAGGGGGAACACTGAAGCTTTCTTT,CASTLPRGNTEAFF
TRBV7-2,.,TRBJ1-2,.,TGTGCCAGCAGCTCCCAGGGTAGTGGCGACTATGGCTACACCTTC,CASSSQGSGDYGYTF
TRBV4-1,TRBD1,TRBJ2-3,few,TGCGCCAGCAGCCAAGGGACAGGGCGGCTTGAGCAGTATTTT,CASSQGTGRLEQYF
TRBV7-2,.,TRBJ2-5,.,TGTGCCAGCAGCCCAACGCGGACAGAAGAGACCCAGTACTTC,CASSPTRTEETQYF
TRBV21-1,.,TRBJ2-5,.,TGTGCCAGCAGCAAAGCCCTCGCCGGCGGGGGGCACCAAGAGACCCAGTACTTC,CASSKALAGGGHQETQYF
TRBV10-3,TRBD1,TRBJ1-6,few,TGTGCCATCCATCAGGGGGCGCGTTCACCCCTCCACTTT,CAIHQGARSPLHF
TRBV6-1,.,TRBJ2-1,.,TGTGCCAGCAGTGATGGCCAACGAAATGAGCAGTTCTTC,CASSDGQRNEQFF
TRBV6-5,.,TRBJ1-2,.,TGTGCCACCCGATACCAGGGTATACTCGGCTACACCTTC,CATRYQGILGYTF
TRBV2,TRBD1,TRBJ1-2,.,TGTGCCAGCAGTCCAGACAGGGAAAACACCTTC,CASSPDRENTF
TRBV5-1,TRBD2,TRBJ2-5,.,TGCGCCAGCAGCTTGAGCGGGGGGGCAGCAGGAGAGACCCAGTACTTC,CASSLSGGAAGETQYF
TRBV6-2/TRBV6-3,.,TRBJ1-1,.,TGTGCCAGCAGTTACTCGGGCCCCACTGAAGCTTTCTTT,CASSYSGPTEAFF
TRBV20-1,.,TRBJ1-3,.,TGCAGCGCCCGGGAGGACACCATATATTTT,CSAREDTIYF
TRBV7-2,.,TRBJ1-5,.,TGTGCCAGCAGCCAAGGACAGCGTAGCAATCAGCCCCAGCATTTT,CASSQGQRSNQPQHF
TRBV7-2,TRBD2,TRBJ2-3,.,TGTGCCAGCAGCTCAAGAGGAGCGGGAGGGCCAACAGATACGCAGTATTTT,CASSSRGAGGPTDTQYF
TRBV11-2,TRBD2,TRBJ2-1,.,TGTGCCAGCAGACCCTCGGGGGGGATCCACAATGAGCAGTTCTTC,CASRPSGGIHNEQFF
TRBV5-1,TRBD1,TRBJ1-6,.,TGCGCCAGCAGCCCCGGGACAGGGAGCTCACCCCTCCACTTT,CASSPGTGSSPLHF
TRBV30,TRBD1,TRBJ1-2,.,TGTGCCTGGAGTGTCGACAGGGGGATCCACGGCTACACCTTC,CAWSVDRGIHGYTF
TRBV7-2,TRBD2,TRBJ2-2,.,TGTGCCAGCCCGAGACTAGCGGTTAACACCGGGGAGCTGTTTTTT,CASPRLAVNTGELFF
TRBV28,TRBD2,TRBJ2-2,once,TGTGCCAGCCAAGGAGCGGGAGAAGGCGGGGAGCTGTTTTTT,CASQGAGEGGELFF
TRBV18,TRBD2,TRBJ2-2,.,TGTGCCAGCTCAGGGGCTAGCGGGTCGAACACCGGGGAGCTGTTTTTT,CASSGASGSNTGELFF
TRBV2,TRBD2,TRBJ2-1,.,TGTGCCAGCCAGGGGACTAGCGGGAGGGAGATCGCTGGGGAGCAGTTCTTC,CASQGTSGREIAGEQFF
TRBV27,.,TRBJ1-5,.,TGTGCCAGCAGCAGGGGCAATCAGCCCCAGCATTTT,CASSRGNQPQHF
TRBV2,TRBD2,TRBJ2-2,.,TGTGCCGGGGGGGAACTAGCGGGAGCGAACACCGGGGAGCTGTTTTTT,CAGGELAGANTGELFF
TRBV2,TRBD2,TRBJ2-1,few,TGTGCCAGCACCTTGCCTAGCGGGGGAAAGAGTGACAATGAGCAGTTCTTC,CASTLPSGGKSDNEQFF
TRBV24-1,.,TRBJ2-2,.,TGTGCCACCAAGCCCGCGAACACCGGGGAGCTGTTTTTT,CATKPANTGELFF
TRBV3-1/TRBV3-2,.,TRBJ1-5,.,TGTGCCAGCAGCCAAGGACCGAGTACGGGTCAGCCCCAGCATTTT,CASSQGPSTGQPQHF
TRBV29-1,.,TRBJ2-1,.,TGCAGCGCCAACATGGCTGAGCAGTTCTTC,CSANMAEQFF
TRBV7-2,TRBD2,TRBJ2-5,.,TGTGCCAGCAGCTTAGTGCGCGGGAGGTCCGAGACCCAGTACTTC,CASSLVRGRSETQYF
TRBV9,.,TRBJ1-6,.,TGTGCCAGCAGGGATCCGGGAAATCAAATCCACTTT,CASRDPGNQIHF
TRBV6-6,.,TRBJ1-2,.,TGTGCCAGCCGCGAAGGTGCGGGCGCCTATGGCTACACCTTC,CASREGAGAYGYTF
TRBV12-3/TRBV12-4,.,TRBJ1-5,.,TGTGCCAAGGGGGGGGCCAGGAGTCAGCCCCAGCATTTT,CAKGGARSQPQHF
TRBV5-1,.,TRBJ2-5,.,TGCGCCAGCAGCTTGGGGCCGATTCAAGAGACCCAGTACTTC,CASSLGPIQETQYF
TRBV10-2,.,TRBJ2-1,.,TGCGCCAGCAGTGGGCCGGGCAATGAGCAGTTCTTC,CASSGPGNEQFF
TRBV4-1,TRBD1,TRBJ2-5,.,TGCGCCAGCAGCGTGAATCCGGGACAGGGGACGGAGACCCAGTACTTC,CASSVNPGQGTETQYF
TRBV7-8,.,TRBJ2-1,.,TGTGCCAGCAGCTTAGGTTCAAGCGGCAGCTACAATGAGCAGTTCTTC,CASSLGSSGSYNEQFF
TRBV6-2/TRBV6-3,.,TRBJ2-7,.,TGTGCCAGCAGTCCAGGGGGGCCCCTCACCGAGCAGTACTTC,CASSPGGPLTEQYF
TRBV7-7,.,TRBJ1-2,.,TGTGCTAGCAGCTTAGCGTCGGACAGAGTCTATGGCTACACCTTC,CASSLASDRVYGYTF